The 14 T cell receptor beta chains below all came from one sample that was sequenced in a study of cytomegalovirus exposure and HLA in healthy donors. With 60 Vbeta and 13 Jbeta primers, the PCR was carried out. Some clones are missing from TCRdb's copy, which holds only in-frame ones; the method was immunoSEQ multiplex PCR. In the table there are some 77,000 clones, approximately 80% of which are singletons. Sequenced input: PBMCs. All receptors come from a woman between 50 and 59 years old in good health and CMV-seropositive.

The V gene is TRBV4-2, the J gene TRBJ2-1; TRBD2 matches 8 bases. The CDR3 extends over 15 amino acids. The V gene's germline CDR1 is LGHNA and CDR2 YNFKEQ. The V and J ends lost 1 base and 2 bases, in that order; junction bases with no gene match: 1. CDR3 loop: CASSQAGGPYNEQFF. The CDR3 DNA reads as TGTGCCAGCAGCCAAGCGGGGGGGCCCTACAATGAGCAGTTCTTC.

This clone showed up just a few times. The chain recombines TRBV11-2 with TRBJ2-3, with D unclear. The CDR3 is made up of 12 amino acids. From germline, CDR1 is SGHAT and CDR2 FQNNGV. V was pared by 1 base and J by 5 bases, with 4 bases between. The chain's CDR3 is CASSLGGDTQYF. DNA for the CDR3: TGTGCCAGCAGCTTAGGAGGAGATACGCAGTATTTT.

The chain carries TRBV11-2 and TRBJ2-2; D remains unclear. Germline CDR1 and CDR2: SGHAT and FQNNGV. Trimming stripped 3 bases from V and 2 bases from J, with 4 bases between. This CDR3 has 13 residues. The CDR3, as DNA: TGTGCCAGCAGCTTTTATAACACCGGGGAGCTGTTTTTT. Encoded protein: CASSFYNTGELFF.

The chain joins TRBV15 to TRBJ2-7, with D hard to call. V lost 3 bases to trimming and J lost 3 bases, with 6 bases between them. CDR1 LNHNV and CDR2 YYDKDF come from the germline V gene (reference sequence). The CDR3 runs 12 residues. CDR3 nucleotides: TGTGCCACCAGCAGGGCTTACTACGAGCAGTACTTC. Amino acid sequence: CATSRAYYEQYF.

The chain couples TRBV18 to TRBJ1-2; perhaps TRBD1 as D (5 bases). The CDR3 contains 17 residues. Deletions cut 0 bases from V and 0 bases from J, with 14 bases between. Germline loops: CDR1 KGHSH, CDR2 LQKENI. The CDR3 sequence: CASSPPGRIRANYGYTF. CDR3 DNA sequence: TGTGCCAGCTCACCACCGGGGCGGATTCGAGCTAACTATGGCTACACCTTC.

This CDR3 reads CASSSTGFAQPQHF. The DNA of the CDR3 is TGTGCCAGCAGCTCGACAGGGTTCGCTCAGCCCCAGCATTTT. The V call is TRBV7-6, the J call TRBJ1-5; the match to TRBD1 covers 7 bases. J was trimmed by 6 bases and V by 4 bases; bases with no gene match: 6. The germline V gene encodes CDR1 SGHVS and CDR2 FNYEAQ. The CDR3 has 14 residues.

The CDR3: CASSVEGGSPFGANVLTF. The CDR3 DNA reads TGTGCCAGCAGCGTAGAGGGAGGGTCTCCTTTCGGGGCCAACGTCCTGACTTTC. The chain couples TRBV9 to TRBJ2-6, with 7 bases aligning to TRBD2. This CDR3 is built from 18 residues. Germline V gives CDR1 SGDLS, CDR2 YYNGEE. V gave up 0 bases and J gave up 4 bases; unmatched junction bases: 10.

This rearrangement joins TRBV18 to TRBJ1-2; D gene unclear. In germline, CDR1 is KGHSH, CDR2 LQKENI. Trimming pared 0 bases from V and 10 bases from J, leaving 15 bases between. The CDR3 extends over 14 amino acids. Written as DNA, the CDR3 is TGTGCCAGCTCACCACCGACTGCAGTGTATCACTACACCTTC. It codes for CASSPPTAVYHYTF.

This clone was found a few times. The J gene is TRBJ2-1, the V gene TRBV10-1, with a possible D match to TRBD1 (6 bases). The CDR3 has 15 amino acids. Trimming took 3 bases from V and 4 from J, leaving 13 bases between them. The germline CDR1 and CDR2 sequences are WNHNN and SYGVQD (reference sequence). This chain's CDR3 is CASSDPGVLYNEQFF. CDR3 in DNA: TGCGCCAGCAGTGACCCAGGGGTGCTGTACAATGAGCAGTTCTTC.

This clone was recorded only once. This chain links TRBV5-1 with TRBJ1-1; unclear D gene. There are 14 residues in the CDR3. Trimming removed 5 bases from V and 10 bases from J, with 21 bases in between. The germline V gene has CDR1 SGHRS and CDR2 YFSETQ. CDR3 DNA: TGCGCCAGCAGACTTGGCGGTAGTGACTATTCAGCTTTCTTT. Translated, it gives CASRLGGSDYSAFF.

The chain employs TRBV5-1 and TRBJ2-2, with 7 nucleotides matching TRBD1. The junction had 9 bases not matched to a gene; V was cut back by 4 bases and J by 0 bases. The CDR3 length is 17 residues. The germline CDR1 and CDR2 sequences are SGHRS and YFSETQ. The CDR3 nucleotides are TGCGCCAGCAGCCCGGAAGCCGGGACAGCGAACACCGGGGAGCTGTTTTTT. It codes for CASSPEAGTANTGELFF. Looking up the rest from reference TRBV5-1 and TRBJ2-2 gives the full variable domain: KAGVTQTPRYLIKTRGQQVTLSCSPISGHRSVSWYQQTPGQGLQFLFEYFSETQRNKGNFPGRFSGRQFSNSRSEMNVSTLELGDSALYLCASSPEAGTANTGELFFGEGSRLTVL.

The rearrangement links TRBV27 to TRBJ2-7; D possibly corresponds to TRBD1 (8 bases). The CDR3 loop spans 14 amino acids. Germline V CDR1 and CDR2: MNHEY, SMNVEV (reference sequence). The V end lost 6 bases, the J end lost 7 bases, and 19 bases lay between the germline ends. The CDR3 loop is CASRDTGGGKEQYF. The CDR3, as DNA: TGTGCCAGCAGGGATACAGGGGGGGGGAAAGAGCAGTACTTC.

The genes are TRBV28 and TRBJ1-2, with 7 positions matching TRBD1. Looked up from germline, CDR1 is MDHEN and CDR2 is SYDVKM. The CDR3 is made up of 13 amino acids. V was clipped by 6 bases and J by 4 bases; unmatched bases: 5. CDR3 coding DNA: TGTGCCAGCAGCCTGGGACAGTTCTATGGCTACACCTTC. Translating gives CASSLGQFYGYTF.

On this clone itself: At the DNA level, this CDR3 is encoded by other sequences in the same sample as well. The chain carries TRBV5-1 and TRBJ1-1; D gene uncertain. The germline CDR1 and CDR2 sequences are SGHRS and YFSETQ. V was clipped by 5 bases and J by 3 bases, with 8 bases between them. CDR3 length: 12 amino acids. The CDR3 here is CASSTGYTEAFF. CDR3 DNA sequence: TGCGCCAGCAGTACGGGATACACTGAAGCTTTCTTT.